This is a list of T cell receptor beta chains from one sample in a study of spatial heterogeneity in lung cancer. From the 5' RACE reads, TCRdb called clonotypes with MiXCR, one entry per CDR3 protein. The sample shows about 29,000 distinct CDR3 sequences, roughly 6.9% of them seen only once. The sequencing used lung tumor tissue, collected at surgery. These receptors were collected from a male donor with early-stage non-small cell lung cancer. The CDR3 runs from the conserved cysteine through the conserved F or W. The D gene is left open where the match is weak. A clone size is listed for some rows: how often the clone was seen (once, few, many), or a class if it is expanded.

D gene: .
V gene: TRBV20-1
clone size: many
J gene: TRBJ2-5
CDR3 DNA: TGCAGTGCTAGTAGCGTGCGACAAGAGACCCAGTACTTC
CDR3 protein: CSASSVRQETQYF

D gene: .
V gene: TRBV20-1
clone size: .
J gene: TRBJ2-7
CDR3 DNA: TGCAGTGCTAGAGATGACTATAACGAGCAGTACTTC
CDR3 protein: CSARDDYNEQYF

D gene: .
V gene: TRBV6-5
clone size: many
J gene: TRBJ1-6
CDR3 DNA: TGTGCCAGCAGTTTCCGAGGGGATAGCTCACCCCTCCACTTT
CDR3 protein: CASSFRGDSSPLHF

D gene: .
V gene: TRBV3-1
clone size: .
J gene: TRBJ2-1
CDR3 DNA: TGTGCCAGCAGCCAAGAACCAGGGATGGTAGGGGAGCAGTTCTTC
CDR3 protein: CASSQEPGMVGEQFF

D gene: .
V gene: TRBV6-1
clone size: .
J gene: TRBJ1-1
CDR3 DNA: TGTGCCAGCAGAGAGGACCAGAACACTGAAGCTTTCTTT
CDR3 protein: CASREDQNTEAFF

D gene: .
V gene: TRBV28
clone size: few
J gene: TRBJ1-5
CDR3 DNA: TGTGCCAGCAGTTTAGGTGTCAGGGAGGACCAGCCCCAGCATTTT
CDR3 protein: CASSLGVREDQPQHF

D gene: .
V gene: TRBV6-6
clone size: few
J gene: TRBJ2-1
CDR3 DNA: TGTGCCAGCAGTCGAGGGGGGTTCCCTTACAATGAGCAGTTCTTC
CDR3 protein: CASSRGGFPYNEQFF

D gene: TRBD2
V gene: TRBV20-1
clone size: many
J gene: TRBJ2-3
CDR3 DNA: TGCAGTGCTAGAGCTAGCGGATCCACAGATACGCAGTATTTT
CDR3 protein: CSARASGSTDTQYF

D gene: .
V gene: TRBV7-9
clone size: many
J gene: TRBJ2-2
CDR3 DNA: TGTGCCAGCAGGCTACAGTATCACACCGGGGAGCTGTTTTTT
CDR3 protein: CASRLQYHTGELFF

D gene: .
V gene: TRBV11-2
clone size: many
J gene: TRBJ1-5
CDR3 DNA: TGTGCCAGCAGCTTAGATCCAGGGCTGCCCCAGCATTTT
CDR3 protein: CASSLDPGLPQHF

D gene: .
V gene: TRBV25-1
clone size: many
J gene: TRBJ2-7
CDR3 DNA: TGTGCCAGCAGTGAAACGGAAATCTCCTACGAGCAGTACTTC
CDR3 protein: CASSETEISYEQYF

D gene: .
V gene: TRBV7-2
clone size: .
J gene: TRBJ2-5
CDR3 DNA: TGTGCTTGCGGTGGCGCCAAAGCGGAGACCCAGTACTTC
CDR3 protein: CACGGAKAETQYF

D gene: TRBD2
V gene: TRBV29-1
clone size: many
J gene: TRBJ2-1
CDR3 DNA: TGCAGCGTTGAATACGGGGGGGCCGCCAGTTACAATGAGCAGTTCTTC
CDR3 protein: CSVEYGGAASYNEQFF

D gene: TRBD2
V gene: TRBV12-3/TRBV12-4
clone size: many
J gene: TRBJ2-7
CDR3 DNA: TGTGCCATTGCTAGCGGGGGGGCGTACGAGCAGTACTTC
CDR3 protein: CAIASGGAYEQYF

D gene: TRBD1
V gene: TRBV28
clone size: many
J gene: TRBJ2-2
CDR3 DNA: TGTGCCAGCACCCCGGGACAGGGGATGACCGGGGAGCTGTTTTTT
CDR3 protein: CASTPGQGMTGELFF

D gene: TRBD1
V gene: TRBV15
clone size: many
J gene: TRBJ2-3
CDR3 DNA: TGTGCCACCGGGACGGGACAGAGCACAGATACGCAGTATTTT
CDR3 protein: CATGTGQSTDTQYF

D gene: TRBD2
V gene: TRBV19
clone size: many
J gene: TRBJ2-3
CDR3 DNA: TGTGCCAGTACTACCTCGGGACTAGCGGACTACACAGATACGCAGTATTTT
CDR3 protein: CASTTSGLADYTDTQYF

D gene: TRBD1
V gene: TRBV20-1
clone size: many
J gene: TRBJ2-2
CDR3 DNA: TGCAGTGCTAGAGATTGGGGACAGGGGAGCTCCGGGGAGCTGTTTTTT
CDR3 protein: CSARDWGQGSSGELFF

D gene: .
V gene: TRBV5-6
clone size: many
J gene: TRBJ2-1
CDR3 DNA: TGTGCCAGCTTCGAACGGGCCGCCTACAATGAGCAGTTCTTC
CDR3 protein: CASFERAAYNEQFF

D gene: .
V gene: TRBV4-1
clone size: many
J gene: TRBJ2-2
CDR3 DNA: TGCGCCAGCAGCCAAGATGGGGTTGCGGGGCGAAGCACCGGGGAGCTGTTTTTT
CDR3 protein: CASSQDGVAGRSTGELFF

D gene: .
V gene: TRBV6-6
clone size: many
J gene: TRBJ2-7
CDR3 DNA: TGTGCCAGCAGCTCCGGCGACGAGCAGTACTTC
CDR3 protein: CASSSGDEQYF

D gene: .
V gene: TRBV7-9
clone size: many
J gene: TRBJ1-2
CDR3 DNA: TGTGCCAGCAGCCGCAGTGGGGGTTTCTATGGCTACACCTTC
CDR3 protein: CASSRSGGFYGYTF

D gene: .
V gene: TRBV20-1
clone size: many
J gene: TRBJ1-5
CDR3 DNA: TGCAGTGCTAGAGATCGGAGGGCCCAGCATTTT
CDR3 protein: CSARDRRAQHF

D gene: TRBD2
V gene: TRBV13
clone size: few
J gene: TRBJ2-7
CDR3 DNA: TGTGCCAGCAGCATCCTTTCCGGGACTAGCGGGGGCGACGAGCAGTACTTC
CDR3 protein: CASSILSGTSGGDEQYF

D gene: TRBD1
V gene: TRBV20-1
clone size: .
J gene: TRBJ1-5
CDR3 DNA: TGCGGTGCCCCCGGACAGGTCAATCAGCCCCAGCATTTT
CDR3 protein: CGAPGQVNQPQHF

D gene: TRBD1
V gene: TRBV27
clone size: many
J gene: TRBJ1-6
CDR3 DNA: TGTGCCAGCAGTTTTGCCCAACAGGGGGCGGGAGGTTCACCCCTCCACTTT
CDR3 protein: CASSFAQQGAGGSPLHF

D gene: .
V gene: TRBV4-1
clone size: many
J gene: TRBJ1-2
CDR3 DNA: TGCGCCAGCAGCCTCGGAGCTAACTATGGCTACACCTTC
CDR3 protein: CASSLGANYGYTF

D gene: .
V gene: TRBV5-1
clone size: few
J gene: TRBJ2-2
CDR3 DNA: TGCGCCAGCAGCTTACCCGGACGGAACACCGGGGAGCTGTTTTTT
CDR3 protein: CASSLPGRNTGELFF

D gene: .
V gene: TRBV29-1
clone size: many
J gene: TRBJ2-4
CDR3 DNA: TGCAGCGTTGGAGGGAACGGAAACATTCAGTACTTC
CDR3 protein: CSVGGNGNIQYF

D gene: .
V gene: TRBV3-1
clone size: many
J gene: TRBJ1-5
CDR3 DNA: TGTGCCAGCAGCCACCTTGGGGACCCCCAGCATTTT
CDR3 protein: CASSHLGDPQHF

D gene: .
V gene: TRBV27
clone size: .
J gene: TRBJ1-6
CDR3 DNA: TGTGCCAGCAGCGCCCAGGCGAATAATTCACCCCTCCACTTT
CDR3 protein: CASSAQANNSPLHF

D gene: TRBD1
V gene: TRBV5-6
clone size: .
J gene: TRBJ2-5
CDR3 DNA: TGTGCCAGCAGCACGACAGGGTTTAGGGAGACCCAGTACTTC
CDR3 protein: CASSTTGFRETQYF

D gene: .
V gene: TRBV4-3
clone size: many
J gene: TRBJ1-6
CDR3 DNA: TGCGCCAGCAGCCAAGAAATTCGGGGGGCTTTTTCACCCCTCCACTTT
CDR3 protein: CASSQEIRGAFSPLHF

D gene: .
V gene: TRBV4-1
clone size: many
J gene: TRBJ2-7
CDR3 DNA: TGCGCCAGCAGCCCTCAGGGGGTTCAAGCGGGGGCCCTCTACGAGCAGTACTTC
CDR3 protein: CASSPQGVQAGALYEQYF

D gene: .
V gene: TRBV5-6
clone size: many
J gene: TRBJ2-7
CDR3 DNA: TGTGCCAGCAGCTTGATGGGTCCCTACGAGCAGTACTTC
CDR3 protein: CASSLMGPYEQYF

D gene: .
V gene: TRBV7-6
clone size: many
J gene: TRBJ2-7
CDR3 DNA: TGTGCCAGCAGCTTTCGTCTAGTGACGTCCTACGAGCAGTACTTC
CDR3 protein: CASSFRLVTSYEQYF

D gene: TRBD1
V gene: TRBV5-1
clone size: many
J gene: TRBJ2-7
CDR3 DNA: TGCGCCAGCAGCCCGGCATGGCCAGGGGGCGACGAGCAGTACTTC
CDR3 protein: CASSPAWPGGDEQYF

D gene: TRBD2
V gene: TRBV30
clone size: .
J gene: TRBJ2-3
CDR3 DNA: TGTGCCTGGAGTTTCACCGGGACTACTAGCACAGATACGCAGTATTTT
CDR3 protein: CAWSFTGTTSTDTQYF

D gene: .
V gene: TRBV7-2
clone size: many
J gene: TRBJ2-3
CDR3 DNA: TGTGCCAGCAGCGCCAGGGGCCTCACAGATACGCAGTATTTT
CDR3 protein: CASSARGLTDTQYF

D gene: .
V gene: TRBV6-6
clone size: .
J gene: TRBJ1-1
CDR3 DNA: TGTGCCAGCAGTTACGAGGTTTTCGACACTGAAGCTTTCTTT
CDR3 protein: CASSYEVFDTEAFF

D gene: .
V gene: TRBV7-2
clone size: few
J gene: TRBJ2-5
CDR3 DNA: TGTGCCAGCAGCTTTTACGGACTTCAAGAGACCCAGTACTTC
CDR3 protein: CASSFYGLQETQYF

D gene: TRBD1
V gene: TRBV20-1
clone size: .
J gene: TRBJ1-2
CDR3 DNA: TGCAGTGCGGATGACAGGGGTTCCGCCTATGGCTACACCTTC
CDR3 protein: CSADDRGSAYGYTF

D gene: .
V gene: TRBV9
clone size: many
J gene: TRBJ2-2
CDR3 DNA: TGTGCCAGCAGCGATTACGGGGGACGGCACACCGGGGAGCTGTTTTTT
CDR3 protein: CASSDYGGRHTGELFF

D gene: TRBD1
V gene: TRBV3-1
clone size: .
J gene: TRBJ1-5
CDR3 DNA: TGTGCCAGCAGCCAAGGGACAGGGGCGAATCAGCCCCAGCATTTT
CDR3 protein: CASSQGTGANQPQHF

D gene: .
V gene: TRBV11-2
clone size: .
J gene: TRBJ1-2
CDR3 DNA: TGTGCCAGCAGCTCGACCAACTATGGCTACACCTTC
CDR3 protein: CASSSTNYGYTF

D gene: .
V gene: TRBV6-5
clone size: once
J gene: TRBJ2-7
CDR3 DNA: TGTGCCAGCAGTACCCCGCGTGAGCAGTACTTC
CDR3 protein: CASSTPREQYF

D gene: .
V gene: TRBV7-6
clone size: few
J gene: TRBJ2-1
CDR3 DNA: TGTGCCAGCAGCTTAGTTTTTGGGGTCAGCTCCTACAATGAGCAGTTCTTC
CDR3 protein: CASSLVFGVSSYNEQFF

D gene: TRBD1
V gene: TRBV7-2
clone size: many
J gene: TRBJ1-5
CDR3 DNA: TGTGCCAGCAGCTTGACAGGGGTGGGCCGTCAGCCCCAGCATTTT
CDR3 protein: CASSLTGVGRQPQHF

D gene: TRBD2
V gene: TRBV15
clone size: .
J gene: TRBJ2-3
CDR3 DNA: TGTGCCACCAGCAGAGTACTAGCGGGGGACACAGATACGCAGTATTTT
CDR3 protein: CATSRVLAGDTDTQYF

D gene: TRBD2
V gene: TRBV12-3/TRBV12-4
clone size: large
J gene: TRBJ2-5
CDR3 DNA: TGTGCCAGCAGTTGGACTAGCGGGGGCACGTACCAAGAGACCCAGTACTTC
CDR3 protein: CASSWTSGGTYQETQYF

D gene: .
V gene: TRBV20-1
clone size: many
J gene: TRBJ1-3
CDR3 DNA: TGCAGTGCCCGGAGGGGGGTGTCTGGAAACACCATATATTTT
CDR3 protein: CSARRGVSGNTIYF

D gene: .
V gene: TRBV7-9
clone size: many
J gene: TRBJ1-5
CDR3 DNA: TGTGCCAGCAGCTCGGGGGTGGATAGCAATCAGCCCCAGCATTTT
CDR3 protein: CASSSGVDSNQPQHF

D gene: .
V gene: TRBV28
clone size: many
J gene: TRBJ2-7
CDR3 DNA: TGTGCCAGCGGCCCATCCTACGAGCAGTACTTC
CDR3 protein: CASGPSYEQYF

D gene: .
V gene: TRBV5-1
clone size: many
J gene: TRBJ2-2
CDR3 DNA: TGCGCCAGCAGCTTCCTGAGGGGCGGCACCGGGGAGCTGTTTTTT
CDR3 protein: CASSFLRGGTGELFF

D gene: TRBD1
V gene: TRBV29-1
clone size: many
J gene: TRBJ1-1
CDR3 DNA: TGCAGCGTTGGGCTCCGACAGGGGTTCGGTCCTGAAGCTTTCTTT
CDR3 protein: CSVGLRQGFGPEAFF